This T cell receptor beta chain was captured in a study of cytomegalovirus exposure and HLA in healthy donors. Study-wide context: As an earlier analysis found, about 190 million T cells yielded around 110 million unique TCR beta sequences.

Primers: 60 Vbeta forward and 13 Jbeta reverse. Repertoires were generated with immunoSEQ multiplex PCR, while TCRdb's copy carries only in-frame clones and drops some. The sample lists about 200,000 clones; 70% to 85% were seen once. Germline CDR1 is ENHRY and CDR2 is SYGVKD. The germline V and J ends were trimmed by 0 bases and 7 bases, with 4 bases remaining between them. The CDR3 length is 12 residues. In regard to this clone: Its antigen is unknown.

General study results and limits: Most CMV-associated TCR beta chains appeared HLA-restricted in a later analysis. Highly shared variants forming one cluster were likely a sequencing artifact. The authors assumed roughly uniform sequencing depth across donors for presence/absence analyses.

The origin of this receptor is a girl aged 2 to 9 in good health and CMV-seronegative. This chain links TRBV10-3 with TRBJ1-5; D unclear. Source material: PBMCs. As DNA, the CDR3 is TGTGCCATCAGTGAGTCGCGACAGCCCCAGCATTTT. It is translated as CAISESRQPQHF.